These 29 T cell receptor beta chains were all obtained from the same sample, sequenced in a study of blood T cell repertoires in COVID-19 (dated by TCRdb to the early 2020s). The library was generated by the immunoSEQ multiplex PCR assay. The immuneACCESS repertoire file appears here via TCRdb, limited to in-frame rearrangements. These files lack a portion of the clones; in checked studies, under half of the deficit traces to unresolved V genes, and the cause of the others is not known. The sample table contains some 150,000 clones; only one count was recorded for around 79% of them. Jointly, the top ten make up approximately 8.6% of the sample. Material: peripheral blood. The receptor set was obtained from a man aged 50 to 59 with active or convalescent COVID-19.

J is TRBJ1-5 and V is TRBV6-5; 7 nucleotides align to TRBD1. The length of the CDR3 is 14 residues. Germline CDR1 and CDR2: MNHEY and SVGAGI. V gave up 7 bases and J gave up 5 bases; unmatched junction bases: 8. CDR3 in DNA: TGTGCCAGCATACGGGACAGAGATTATCAGCCCCAGCATTTT. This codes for CASIRDRDYQPQHF.

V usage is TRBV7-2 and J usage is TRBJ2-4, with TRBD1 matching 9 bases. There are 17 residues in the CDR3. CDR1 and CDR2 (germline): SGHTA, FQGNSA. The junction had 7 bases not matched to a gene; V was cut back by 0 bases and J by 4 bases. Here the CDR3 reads CASSLAGTGMGKNIQYF. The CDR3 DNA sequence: TGTGCCAGCAGCTTAGCCGGGACAGGGATGGGTAAAAACATTCAGTACTTC. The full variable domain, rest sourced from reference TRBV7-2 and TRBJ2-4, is GAGVSQSPSNKVTEKGKDVELRCDPISGHTALYWYRQSLGQGLEFLIYFQGNSAPDKSGLPSDRFSAERTGGSVSTLTIQRTQQEDSAVYLCASSLAGTGMGKNIQYFGAGTRLSVL.

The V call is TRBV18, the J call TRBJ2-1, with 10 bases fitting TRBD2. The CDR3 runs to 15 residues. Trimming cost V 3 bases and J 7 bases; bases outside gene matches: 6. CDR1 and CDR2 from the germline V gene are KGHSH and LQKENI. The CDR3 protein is CASSPASGSKNEQFF. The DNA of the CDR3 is TGTGCCAGCTCACCGGCTAGCGGGAGTAAGAATGAGCAGTTCTTC.

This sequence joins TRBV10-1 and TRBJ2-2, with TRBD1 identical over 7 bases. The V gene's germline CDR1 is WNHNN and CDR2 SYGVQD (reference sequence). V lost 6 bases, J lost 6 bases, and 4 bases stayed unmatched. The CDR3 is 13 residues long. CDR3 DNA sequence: TGCGCCAGCAGCAGACAGGGCGCCGGGGAGCTGTTTTTT. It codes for CASSRQGAGELFF.

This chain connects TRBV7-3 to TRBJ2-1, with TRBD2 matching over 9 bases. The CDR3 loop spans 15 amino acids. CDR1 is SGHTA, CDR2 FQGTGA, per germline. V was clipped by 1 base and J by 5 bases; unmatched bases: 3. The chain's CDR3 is CASSLSGTSNNEQFF. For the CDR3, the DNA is TGTGCCAGCAGCTTAAGTGGGACTAGCAACAATGAGCAGTTCTTC.

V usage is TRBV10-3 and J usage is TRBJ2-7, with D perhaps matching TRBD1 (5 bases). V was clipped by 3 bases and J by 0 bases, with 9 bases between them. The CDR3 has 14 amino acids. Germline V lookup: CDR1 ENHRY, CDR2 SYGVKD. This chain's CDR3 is CAISDQGRSYEQYF. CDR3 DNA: TGTGCCATCAGTGACCAGGGCCGCTCCTACGAGCAGTACTTC.

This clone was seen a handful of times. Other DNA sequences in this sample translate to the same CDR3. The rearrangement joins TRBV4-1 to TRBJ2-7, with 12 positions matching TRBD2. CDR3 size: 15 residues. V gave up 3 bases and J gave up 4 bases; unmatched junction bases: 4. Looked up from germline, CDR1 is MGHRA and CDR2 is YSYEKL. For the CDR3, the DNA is TGCGCCAGCAGCCAGACTAGCGGGAGTCGGTACGAGCAGTACTTC. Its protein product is CASSQTSGSRYEQYF.

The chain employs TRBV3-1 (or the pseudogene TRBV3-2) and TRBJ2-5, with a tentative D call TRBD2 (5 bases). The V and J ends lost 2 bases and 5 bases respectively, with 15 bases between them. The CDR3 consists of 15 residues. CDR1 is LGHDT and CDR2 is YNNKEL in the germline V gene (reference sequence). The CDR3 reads CASSQPAKGGETQYF. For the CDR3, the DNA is TGTGCCAGCAGCCAACCCGCGAAGGGCGGGGAGACCCAGTACTTC.

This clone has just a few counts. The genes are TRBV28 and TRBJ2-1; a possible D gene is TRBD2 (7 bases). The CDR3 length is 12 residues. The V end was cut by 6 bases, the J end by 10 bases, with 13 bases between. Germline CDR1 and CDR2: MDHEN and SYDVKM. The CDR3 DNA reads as TGTGCCAGCAGCCCGGGGGGCGTCGAGCAGTTCTTC. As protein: CASSPGGVEQFF.

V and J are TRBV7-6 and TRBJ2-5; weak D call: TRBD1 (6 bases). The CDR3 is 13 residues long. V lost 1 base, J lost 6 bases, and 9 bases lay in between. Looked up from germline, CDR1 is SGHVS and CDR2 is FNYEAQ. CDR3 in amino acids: CASSLEQGQTQYF. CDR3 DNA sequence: TGTGCCAGCAGCTTAGAACAGGGACAGACCCAGTACTTC.

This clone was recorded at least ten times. This chain's CDR3 is CASSPTQGSNEQYF. The CDR3 coding sequence is TGTGCCAGTAGCCCCACACAGGGGAGCAACGAGCAGTACTTC. This chain joins TRBV19 and TRBJ2-7; 7 bases line up with TRBD1. The CDR3 has 14 amino acids. V lost 6 bases, J lost 5 bases, and 10 bases stayed unmatched. CDR1 is LNHDA, CDR2 SQIVND, per germline (reference sequence).

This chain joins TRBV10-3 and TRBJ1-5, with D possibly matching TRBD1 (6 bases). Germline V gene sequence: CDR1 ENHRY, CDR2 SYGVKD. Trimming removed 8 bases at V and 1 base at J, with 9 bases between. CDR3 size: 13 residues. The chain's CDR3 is CAISGQSNQPQHF. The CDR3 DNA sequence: TGTGCCATCTCGGGACAAAGCAATCAGCCCCAGCATTTT.

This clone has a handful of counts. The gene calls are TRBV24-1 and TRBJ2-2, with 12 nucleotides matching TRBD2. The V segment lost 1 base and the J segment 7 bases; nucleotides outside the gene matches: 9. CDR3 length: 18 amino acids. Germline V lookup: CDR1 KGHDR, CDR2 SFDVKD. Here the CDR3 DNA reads TGTGCCACCAGTGATTTCGGCAGACTAGCGGGAGTCGGCGGGGAGCTGTTTTTT. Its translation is CATSDFGRLAGVGGELFF.

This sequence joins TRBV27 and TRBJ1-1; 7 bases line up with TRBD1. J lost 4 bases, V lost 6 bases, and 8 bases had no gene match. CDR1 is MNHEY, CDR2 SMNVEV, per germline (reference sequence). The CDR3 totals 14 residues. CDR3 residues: CASSLRGQGTEAFF. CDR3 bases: TGTGCCAGCAGCCTAAGGGGGCAAGGCACTGAAGCTTTCTTT.

The DNA of the CDR3 is TGTGCCTGGTCTGCGGGCAGGGGGGTCGATGAGCAGTTCTTC. Its translation is CAWSAGRGVDEQFF. This chain links TRBV30 with TRBJ2-1; tentatively, D is TRBD1 (7 bases). Trimming stripped 5 bases from V and 8 bases from J, with 19 bases between. CDR1 and CDR2 from the germline V gene are GTSNPN and SVGIG (reference sequence). The CDR3 extends over 14 amino acids.

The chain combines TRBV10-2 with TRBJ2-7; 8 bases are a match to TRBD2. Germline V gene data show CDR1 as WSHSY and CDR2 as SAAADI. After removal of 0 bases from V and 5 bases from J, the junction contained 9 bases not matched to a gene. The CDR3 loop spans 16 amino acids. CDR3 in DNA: TGCGCCAGCAGTGAGTCGAGACCAGCGGGAGTGCACGAGCAGTACTTC. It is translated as CASSESRPAGVHEQYF.

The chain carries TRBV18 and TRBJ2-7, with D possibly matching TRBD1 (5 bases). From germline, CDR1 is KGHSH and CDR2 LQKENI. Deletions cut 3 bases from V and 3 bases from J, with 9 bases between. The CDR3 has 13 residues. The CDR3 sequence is CASSPVDSYEQYF. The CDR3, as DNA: TGTGCCAGCTCACCGGTCGACAGCTACGAGCAGTACTTC. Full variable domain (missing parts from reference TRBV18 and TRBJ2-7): NAGVMQNPRHLVRRRGQEARLRCSPMKGHSHVYWYRQLPEEGLKFMVYLQKENIIDESGMPKERFSAEFPKEGPSILRIQQVVRGDSAAYFCASSPVDSYEQYFGPGTRLTVT.

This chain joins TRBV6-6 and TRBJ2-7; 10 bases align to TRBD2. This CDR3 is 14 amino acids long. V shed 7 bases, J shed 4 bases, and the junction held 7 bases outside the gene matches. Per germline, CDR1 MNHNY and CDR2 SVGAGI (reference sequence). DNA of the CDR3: TGTGCCAGCAACTTAGCGGGAGGAGAGTACGAGCAGTACTTC. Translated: CASNLAGGEYEQYF.

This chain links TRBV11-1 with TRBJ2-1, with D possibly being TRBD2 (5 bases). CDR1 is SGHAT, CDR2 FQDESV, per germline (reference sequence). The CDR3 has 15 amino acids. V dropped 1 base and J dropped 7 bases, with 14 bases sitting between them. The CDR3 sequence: CASSLGWGSANEQFF. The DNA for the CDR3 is TGTGCCAGCAGCTTAGGCTGGGGTAGCGCTAATGAGCAGTTCTTC.

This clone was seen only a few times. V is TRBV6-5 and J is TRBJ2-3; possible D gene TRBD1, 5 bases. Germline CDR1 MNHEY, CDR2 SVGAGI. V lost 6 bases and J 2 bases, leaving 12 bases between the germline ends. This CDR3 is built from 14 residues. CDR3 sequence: CASSQEDITDTQYF. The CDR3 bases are TGTGCCAGCAGCCAAGAGGACATCACAGATACGCAGTATTTT.

CDR3 in DNA: TGCGCCAGCAGTACAGAACAGGGGACAGATTCACCCCTCCACTTT. It codes for CASSTEQGTDSPLHF. The chain carries TRBV10-1 and TRBJ1-6; 7 bases map to TRBD1. J gave up 8 bases and V 5 bases, and 9 bases lay outside the gene matches. The CDR3 is 15 amino acids. Germline CDR1 is WNHNN and CDR2 is SYGVQD (reference sequence).

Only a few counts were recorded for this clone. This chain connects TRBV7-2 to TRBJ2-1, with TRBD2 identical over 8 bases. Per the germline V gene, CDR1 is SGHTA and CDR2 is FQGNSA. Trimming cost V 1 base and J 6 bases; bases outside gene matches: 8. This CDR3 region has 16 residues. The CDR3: CASSLDSGTRTNEQFF. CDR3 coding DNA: TGTGCCAGCAGCTTAGACTCCGGGACTAGAACCAATGAGCAGTTCTTC.

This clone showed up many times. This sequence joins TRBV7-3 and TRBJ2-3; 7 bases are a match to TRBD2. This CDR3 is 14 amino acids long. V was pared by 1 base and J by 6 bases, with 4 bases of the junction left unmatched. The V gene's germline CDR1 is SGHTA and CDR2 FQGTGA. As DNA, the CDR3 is TGTGCCAGCAGCTTAAGCGGGGGAGACGATACGCAGTATTTT. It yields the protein CASSLSGGDDTQYF.

CDR3 loop: CASSVEHSTAEKLFF. CDR3 in DNA: TGTGCCAGCAGCGTAGAACATTCAACCGCCGAAAAACTGTTTTTT. The chain recombines TRBV9 with TRBJ1-4; D uncertain. The CDR3 has 15 residues. CDR1 SGDLS and CDR2 YYNGEE come from the germline V gene. V gave up 0 bases and J gave up 8 bases, with 14 bases separating them.

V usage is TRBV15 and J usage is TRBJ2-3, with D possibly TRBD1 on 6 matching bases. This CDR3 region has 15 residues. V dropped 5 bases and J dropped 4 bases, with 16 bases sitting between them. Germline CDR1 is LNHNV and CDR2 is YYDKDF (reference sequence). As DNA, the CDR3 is TGTGCCACCAGCCTCGACAGGTTTCAGTCAGATACGCAGTATTTT. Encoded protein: CATSLDRFQSDTQYF.

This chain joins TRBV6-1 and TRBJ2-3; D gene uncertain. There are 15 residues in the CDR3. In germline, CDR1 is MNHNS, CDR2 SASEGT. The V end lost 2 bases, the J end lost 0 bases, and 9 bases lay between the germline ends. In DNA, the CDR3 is TGTGCCAGCAGTGAACTTCAGGCCAGCACAGATACGCAGTATTTT. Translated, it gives CASSELQASTDTQYF.

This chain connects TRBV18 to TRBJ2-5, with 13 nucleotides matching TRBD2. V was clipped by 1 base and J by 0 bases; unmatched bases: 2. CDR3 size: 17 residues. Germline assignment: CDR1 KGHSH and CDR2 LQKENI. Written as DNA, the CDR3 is TGTGCCAGCTCACCACGTGGACTAGCGGGAGACCAAGAGACCCAGTACTTC. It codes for CASSPRGLAGDQETQYF.

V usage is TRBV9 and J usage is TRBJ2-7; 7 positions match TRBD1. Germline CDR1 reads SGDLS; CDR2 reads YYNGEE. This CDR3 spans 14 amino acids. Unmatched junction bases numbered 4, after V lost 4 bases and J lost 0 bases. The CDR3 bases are TGTGCCAGCAGCCTGGGACAGAGCTCCTACGAGCAGTACTTC. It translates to CASSLGQSSYEQYF.

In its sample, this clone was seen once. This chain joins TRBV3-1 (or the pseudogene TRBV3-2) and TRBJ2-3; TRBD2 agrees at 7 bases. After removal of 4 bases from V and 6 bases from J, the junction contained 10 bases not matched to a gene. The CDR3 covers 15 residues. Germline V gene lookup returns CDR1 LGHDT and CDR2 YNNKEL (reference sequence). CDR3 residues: CASSPRGGRGDTQYF. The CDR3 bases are TGTGCCAGCAGCCCGCGGGGCGGGAGAGGCGATACGCAGTATTTT.